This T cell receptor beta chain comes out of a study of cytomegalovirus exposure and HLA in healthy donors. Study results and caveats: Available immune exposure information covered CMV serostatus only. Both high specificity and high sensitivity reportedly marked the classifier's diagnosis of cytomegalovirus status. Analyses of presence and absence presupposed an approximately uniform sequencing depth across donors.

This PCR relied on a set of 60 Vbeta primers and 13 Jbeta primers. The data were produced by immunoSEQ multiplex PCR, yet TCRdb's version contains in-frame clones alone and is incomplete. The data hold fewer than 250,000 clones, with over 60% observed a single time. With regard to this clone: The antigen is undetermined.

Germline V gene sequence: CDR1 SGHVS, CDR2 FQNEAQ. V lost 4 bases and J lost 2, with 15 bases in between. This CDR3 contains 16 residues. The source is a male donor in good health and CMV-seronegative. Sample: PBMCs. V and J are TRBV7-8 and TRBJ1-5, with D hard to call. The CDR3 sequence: CASSYGQTSRNQPQHF. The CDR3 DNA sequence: TGTGCCAGCAGCTACGGTCAAACTTCACGCAATCAGCCCCAGCATTTT.